This is a list of T cell receptor beta chains from one sample in a study of CD8 T cells in ankylosing spondylitis. TCRdb reprocessed the 5' RACE reads with MiXCR, giving one entry per CDR3 protein. Among 750,000 to 850,000 distinct CDR3 sequences listed, about an eighth were seen once. Input material: blood, either unsorted or a sorted T cell fraction (not recorded which). Receptor source: a male donor with ankylosing spondylitis. Both conserved end residues are part of each CDR3. D genes are given only for firm matches. Clone size is given for some rows only: seen once, a few or many times, or a class if the clone is expanded.

TRBJ2-2	NA	TRBV9	many	TGTGCCAGCAGCTACAGGGTTACCGGGGAGCTGTTTTTT	CASSYRVTGELFF
TRBJ1-4	NA	TRBV9	few	TGTGCCAGCAGCCTAGGGACCCAAGGGGAAAAACTGTTTTTT	CASSLGTQGEKLFF
TRBJ2-5	NA	TRBV20-1	few	TGCAGTGCTACACCGGGACTGCAAGAGACCCAGTACTTC	CSATPGLQETQYF
TRBJ2-7	TRBD2	TRBV28	NA	TGTGCCAGCAGTGGACTAGCGGATACCTACGAGCAGTACTTC	CASSGLADTYEQYF
TRBJ2-7	NA	TRBV4-3	few	TGCGCCAGCAGCCAAGGCGGAGGGATCTCCGAGCAGTACTTC	CASSQGGGISEQYF
TRBJ1-1	TRBD1	TRBV12-3/TRBV12-4	many	TGTGCCAGCAGTTTAAGGGGGCAGGCTGAAGCTTTCTTT	CASSLRGQAEAFF
TRBJ1-5	NA	TRBV7-2	few	TGTGCCAGCAGCCCCGGGGGAGGGAGGCGTAGCAATCAGCCCCAGCATTTT	CASSPGGGRRSNQPQHF
TRBJ1-1	TRBD1	TRBV5-1	many	TGTGCCAGCAGCTTAGGGGGGACAGCGAACACTGAAGCTTTCTTT	CASSLGGTANTEAFF
TRBJ1-1	TRBD1	TRBV6-2/TRBV6-3	once	TGTGCCAGCAGTTACGGGGACAGGGGGCACGGCACTGAAGCTTTCTTT	CASSYGDRGHGTEAFF
TRBJ2-7	NA	TRBV2	few	TGTGCCAGCAGTCCCCATTTTGGCGGGCGCGAGCAGTACTTC	CASSPHFGGREQYF
TRBJ1-6	NA	TRBV6-1	few	TGTGCCAGCAGGACCGGTCCACCTAATTCACCCCTCCACTTT	CASRTGPPNSPLHF
TRBJ1-2	NA	TRBV5-6	few	TGTGCCAGCAGCTCCAACCTACAGGGCAAGTGGAATGGCTACACCTTC	CASSSNLQGKWNGYTF